This TCR beta chain derives from a study of blood T cell repertoires in COVID-19. Study details: From the United States, Italy and Spain came samples of acute and convalescent COVID-19. PBMCs, B-cell-depleted T cells, or T cells provided the cDNA or gDNA that made up the material.

Original data processing: Nucleated cell number was recorded as an estimate derived from reference gene primer amplification. Libraries were prepared by immunoSEQ multiplex PCR; TCRdb keeps only in-frame clonotypes and omits some of them. D and trimming come from the DNA, and the V and J calls and clone size come from that table. The table shows over 200,000 clones, with 87% occurring only once. V shed 5 bases and J shed 2 bases, with 10 bases lying between them. The germline V gene has CDR1 SGHTA and CDR2 FQGNSA. The CDR3 loop spans 14 amino acids. Material: peripheral blood. The receptor was isolated from a woman aged 18-29 years who had recovered from COVID-19. The chain employs TRBV7-2 and TRBJ1-5; D perhaps matches TRBD1 (6 bases). The CDR3 region has the DNA TGTGCCAGCAGCCCACGACAGGGCAATCAGCCCCAGCATTTT. Translated, it gives CASSPRQGNQPQHF.